The 23 T cell receptor beta chains in this list originate from one sample, sequenced in a study of T cell responses to AZD1222 COVID-19 vaccine. Produced via immunoSEQ multiplex PCR; TCRdb's table is partial and in-frame only. The sample consists of about 120,000 clones, around nine tenths of them appearing once. This specimen was peripheral blood, taken 28 days after the second AZD1222 dose. The receptors originated from an adult who received the AZD1222 COVID-19 vaccine.

The chain combines TRBV5-6 with TRBJ1-1, with a tentative D call TRBD1 (5 bases). The CDR3 consists of 17 residues. From germline, CDR1 is SGHDT and CDR2 YYEEEE. V was clipped by 0 bases and J by 10 bases, with 25 bases between them. CDR3 loop: CASSLANSSGNGRPAFF. CDR3 sequence (DNA): TGTGCCAGCAGCTTGGCCAATTCCTCAGGGAACGGCCGCCCAGCTTTCTTT.

This chain links TRBV18 with TRBJ1-2; tentative D call: TRBD1 (5 bases). The CDR3 covers 12 residues. Germline loops: CDR1 KGHSH, CDR2 LQKENI. The germline V and J ends were trimmed by 2 bases and 8 bases, with 9 bases remaining between them. The CDR3 spells CASSPMGRGYTF. The CDR3 region has the DNA TGTGCCAGCTCACCAATGGGACGGGGCTACACCTTC. Full variable domain (outside the CDR3, taken from reference TRBV18 and TRBJ1-2): NAGVMQNPRHLVRRRGQEARLRCSPMKGHSHVYWYRQLPEEGLKFMVYLQKENIIDESGMPKERFSAEFPKEGPSILRIQQVVRGDSAAYFCASSPMGRGYTFGSGTRLTVV.

V gene TRBV2 combines with J gene TRBJ1-4, with D tentatively TRBD1 (6 bases). Germline lookup yields CDR1 SNHLY and CDR2 FYNNEI. Deletions cut 8 bases from V and 12 bases from J, with 25 bases between. This CDR3 is 15 amino acids long. The CDR3 region has the DNA TGTGCCAGCGCAAAAACCGGACAGATAACCTCGGAACTGTTTTTT. It translates to CASAKTGQITSELFF.

V and J are TRBV5-1 and TRBJ2-7; D not certain. CDR1 SGHRS and CDR2 YFSETQ come from the germline V gene. The CDR3 covers 14 residues. V lost 1 base to trimming and J lost 4 bases, with 12 bases between them. The CDR3 DNA reads TGCGCCAGCAGCTTGTCTGGTTCCGATTACGAGCAGTACTTC. Encoded protein: CASSLSGSDYEQYF.

In the case of this clone: The same CDR3 also results from other DNA sequences found in this sample. This sequence joins TRBV27 and TRBJ2-1, with D perhaps matching TRBD1 (6 bases). CDR3 length: 15 amino acids. In germline, CDR1 is MNHEY, CDR2 SMNVEV (reference sequence). Trimming stripped 4 bases from V and 0 bases from J, with 10 bases between. The CDR3 DNA reads as TGTGCCAGCAGTTCCACAGGGAGCTCCTACAATGAGCAGTTCTTC. Translated, it gives CASSSTGSSYNEQFF.

The chain employs TRBV5-1 and TRBJ2-7; 8 bases agree with TRBD1. The CDR3 runs to 14 residues. V shed 4 bases, J shed 5 bases, and the junction held 8 bases outside the gene matches. Per germline, CDR1 SGHRS and CDR2 YFSETQ. The CDR3 loop is CASSTGQGMNEQYF. CDR3 nucleotide sequence: TGCGCCAGCAGCACAGGACAGGGTATGAACGAGCAGTACTTC.

V is TRBV6-5 and J is TRBJ1-2; D may be TRBD1 (5 bases). CDR1 is MNHEY, CDR2 SVGAGI, per germline. The length of the CDR3 is 15 residues. The V gene lost 6 bases and the J gene lost 4 bases, with 18 bases spanning the gap. DNA of the CDR3: TGTGCCAGCAGCACTCGGGACGGTCTCCGCTATGGCTACACCTTC. Translated, it gives CASSTRDGLRYGYTF.

This clone was seen a single time. The chain combines TRBV30 with TRBJ1-1; TRBD1 is a possible D gene (5 bases). The V gene lost 2 bases and the J gene lost 1 base, with 8 bases spanning the gap. The germline gives CDR1 GTSNPN, CDR2 SVGIG (reference sequence). CDR3 size: 13 residues. Written as DNA, the CDR3 is TGTGCCTGGAGTCAGGGAGCGAACACTGAAGCTTTCTTT. Translating it yields CAWSQGANTEAFF.

The chain has TRBV2 and TRBJ2-5; D gene unclear. With 4 bases removed from V and 4 bases from J, the gap between germline ends came to 10 bases. This CDR3 is 13 amino acids long. Germline CDR1 and CDR2: SNHLY and FYNNEI. CDR3 DNA: TGTGCCAGCAGTGCTTGGCCGGGAGAGACCCAGTACTTC. Encoded protein: CASSAWPGETQYF.

This clone was picked up one time. The rearrangement links TRBV5-6 to TRBJ2-1; TRBD2 is a possible D gene (5 bases). This CDR3 has 14 amino acids. V was shortened by 4 bases and J by 10 bases, with 18 bases between the two germline ends. Germline values: CDR1 SGHDT, CDR2 YYEEEE. DNA of the CDR3: TGTGCCAGCAGCGCCTTCGGATTAGGCGGGGAGCAGTTCTTC. It is translated as CASSAFGLGGEQFF.

This chain uses TRBV7-9 with TRBJ2-7; no definite D call. This CDR3 is 12 amino acids long. V lost 5 bases and J lost 3, with 8 bases in between. Per germline, CDR1 SEHNR and CDR2 FQNEAQ (reference sequence). The CDR3: CASSSDIYEQYF. In nucleotides, the CDR3 is TGTGCCAGCAGCAGCGACATCTACGAGCAGTACTTC.

V is TRBV27 and J is TRBJ2-7, with 7 bases matching TRBD2. V lost 2 bases and J lost 1; bases outside the gene matches: 5. The CDR3 is 15 amino acids. CDR1 and CDR2 (germline): MNHEY, SMNVEV (reference sequence). The CDR3 loop reads CASSLGLAVSYEQYF. Written as DNA, the CDR3 is TGTGCCAGCAGTTTAGGGCTAGCGGTTTCCTACGAGCAGTACTTC.

The gene calls are TRBV25-1 and TRBJ2-7; D is perhaps TRBD1 or TRBD2 (5 bases each). The CDR3 is made up of 14 amino acids. V was clipped by 4 bases and J by 5 bases, with 15 bases between them. Per germline, CDR1 MGHDK and CDR2 SYGVNS. The DNA for the CDR3 is TGTGCCAGCAGTGGTGGGGGTCAAGGGAACGAGCAGTACTTC. It is translated as CASSGGGQGNEQYF.

The chain links TRBV2 to TRBJ1-6; tentative D call: TRBD1 (6 bases). Looked up from germline, CDR1 is SNHLY and CDR2 is FYNNEI. The CDR3 sequence is 14 residues long. The ends were cut back, 4 bases at V and 7 bases at J, with 11 bases in the middle. The CDR3 sequence: CASSGWGANSPLHF. The CDR3 DNA is TGTGCCAGCAGTGGATGGGGGGCAAATTCACCCCTCCACTTT. The whole variable domain, filled in from reference TRBV2 and TRBJ1-6, reads EPEVTQTPSHQVTQMGQEVILRCVPISNHLYFYWYRQILGQKVEFLVSFYNNEISEKSEIFDDQFSVERPDGSNFTLKIRSTKLEDSAMYFCASSGWGANSPLHFGNGTRLTVT.

The J gene is TRBJ2-3, the V gene TRBV3-1 (or the pseudogene TRBV3-2), with D perhaps matching TRBD2 (6 bases). Trimming stripped 2 bases from V and 5 bases from J, with 17 bases between. This CDR3 is built from 16 residues. From germline, CDR1 is LGHDT and CDR2 YNNKEL (reference sequence). The CDR3 protein is CASSQQLASIGDTQYF. CDR3 coding DNA: TGTGCCAGCAGCCAACAACTAGCTTCCATTGGAGATACGCAGTATTTT.

The rearrangement links TRBV12-3 or TRBV12-4 to TRBJ2-7; 7 bases agree with TRBD2. The CDR3 is 13 residues long. J lost 7 bases, V lost 3 bases, and 6 bases had no gene match. CDR3: CASSFGGVSEQYF. In nucleotides, the CDR3 is TGTGCCAGCAGTTTTGGGGGGGTGAGTGAGCAGTACTTC.

This clone was seen a handful of times. This chain uses TRBV19 with TRBJ2-7; 11 positions match TRBD1. Germline V gene lookup returns CDR1 LNHDA and CDR2 SQIVND (reference sequence). This CDR3 is 15 amino acids long. V lost 0 bases, J lost 2 bases, and 0 bases stayed unmatched. CDR3 DNA sequence: TGTGCCAGTAGTATAGAGGGACAGGGGGCCTACGAGCAGTACTTC. Protein: CASSIEGQGAYEQYF.

The chain uses TRBV7-9 and TRBJ2-7; D may correspond to TRBD1 or TRBD2 (6 bases each). The CDR3 spans 15 residues. The ends were cut back, 6 bases at V and 0 bases at J, with 15 bases in the middle. CDR1 is SEHNR and CDR2 is FQNEAQ in the germline V gene (reference sequence). In DNA form, the CDR3 reads TGTGCCAGCAGTTTCCCGGGGGCCTACTCCTACGAGCAGTACTTC. Translated: CASSFPGAYSYEQYF.

This chain links TRBV28 with TRBJ2-1; possible D gene TRBD1, 7 bases. Trimming stripped 3 bases from V and 4 bases from J, with 13 bases between. Germline loops: CDR1 MDHEN, CDR2 SYDVKM. This CDR3 has 15 amino acids. The CDR3 spells CASSFQGGEYNEQFF. CDR3 coding DNA: TGTGCCAGCAGTTTTCAGGGGGGAGAGTACAATGAGCAGTTCTTC. Full variable domain (remainder filled in from reference TRBV28 and TRBJ2-1): DVKVTQSSRYLVKRTGEKVFLECVQDMDHENMFWYRQDPGLGLRLIYFSYDVKMKEKGDIPEGYSVSREKKERFSLILESASTNQTSMYLCASSFQGGEYNEQFFGPGTRLTVL.

The chain carries TRBV5-6 and TRBJ1-2, with 11 bases matching TRBD1. The germline gives CDR1 SGHDT, CDR2 YYEEEE. J lost 5 bases, V lost 4 bases, and 4 bases had no gene match. CDR3 size: 14 residues. CDR3 nucleotide sequence: TGTGCCAGCAGCAGGACAGGGGGCCTTTATGGCTACACCTTC. Protein: CASSRTGGLYGYTF.

Regarding this clone: One end of the junction fails to match germline, which may point to a read error. The genes are TRBV7-2 and TRBJ2-7, with 14 bases that match TRBD2. The germline CDR1 and CDR2 sequences are SGHTA and FQGNSA. The CDR3 runs 18 residues. In DNA, the CDR3 is TGTGCCAGCAGCCAAGCTTCGGGGTGGGGGACTAGCGGGGGCGAGCCGTACTTC. Protein: CASSQASGWGTSGGEPYF.

This sequence joins TRBV6-4 and TRBJ2-2, with 8 bases lining up with TRBD1. Germline CDR1 MRHNA, CDR2 SNTAGT. V was pared by 0 bases and J by 1 base, with 1 base of the junction left unmatched. The CDR3 spans 16 residues. In DNA, the CDR3 is TGTGCCAGCAGTGACTCAGGGACAGGGAACACCGGGGAGCTGTTTTTT. Amino acid sequence: CASSDSGTGNTGELFF.

The rearrangement joins TRBV6-5 to TRBJ1-5; D call uncertain. The CDR3 consists of 14 residues. Trimming shortened V by 8 bases and J by 1 base, and 12 bases separated the two germline ends. CDR1 and CDR2 from the germline V gene are MNHEY and SVGAGI. CDR3 in amino acids: CASPGPRSNQPQHF. The CDR3 coding sequence is TGTGCCAGCCCCGGCCCCAGGAGCAATCAGCCCCAGCATTTT.